This TCR beta chain was recorded in a study of T cells in Graves' hyperthyroidism and ophthalmopathy. This clonotype was counted at least ten times. Regions amplified from RNA transcripts were the TCR beta CDR3 regions. Researchers ran a first-round RT-PCR on the TCR CDR3 using the HTBI primer set. Via MiXCR, TCRdb re-called the multiplex PCR reads, giving one row per CDR3 protein. The sample contains some 550,000 distinct CDR3 sequences, 16% of which appear only once. In the ophthalmopathy cohort, Clinical Activity Score was at least 3, NOSPECS grade at least 4, and duration under 3 months. The CDR3 covers 16 residues. Per the germline V gene, CDR1 is SGHRS and CDR2 is YFSETQ. Trimming stripped 0 bases from V and 1 base from J, with 10 bases between.

The sequencing input was blood. The rearrangement uses TRBV5-1 and TRBJ2-2; tentative D call: TRBD2 (6 bases). The sequence was collected from a woman in her thirties or forties with Graves' ophthalmopathy. CDR3 amino acids: CASSLVAGMNTGELFF. CDR3 in DNA: TGCGCCAGCAGCTTGGTGGCGGGGATGAACACCGGGGAGCTGTTTTTT.